The clone carrying this TCR beta chain was found many times. Its antigen is undetermined. This sample stems from a study of metastatic and nonmetastatic thyroid tumors. Study-wide background: Peripheral blood and tumor or nodule samples from malignant and benign thyroid patients were compared. Study-level findings and limits: Relative to benign nodules, malignant thyroid tumors were reportedly characterized by significantly elevated TCR beta diversity in blood and tumor.

This CDR3 has 13 amino acids. Trimming stripped 5 bases from V and 2 bases from J, with 9 bases between. The germline gives CDR1 DFQATT, CDR2 SNEGSKA (reference sequence). There were no patients who had received any treatment before thyroid surgery. Using MiXCR, TCRdb reanalyzed the PCR reads. The sample includes 20,000 to 25,000 clones, roughly 18% seen only once; the top ten take roughly 21%. This receptor was obtained from a male donor with papillary thyroid cancer or a benign thyroid nodule (not recorded which). Some clones in this sample may be carry-over from other donors' samples. The rearrangement uses TRBV20-1 and TRBJ2-2; D perhaps matches TRBD1 (5 bases). The sequenced material came from blood. CDR3 in DNA: TGCAGTGCTTCGGACACAAACACCGGGGAGCTGTTTTTT. Amino acids: CSASDTNTGELFF.